This T cell receptor (beta chain) was identified in a study of patients and donors after allogeneic stem cell transplantation. TCRdb passed the RT-PCR reads through MiXCR, listing each CDR3 protein once. The sample includes about 230,000 distinct CDR3 sequences, around an eighth of them seen just once. Trimming shortened V by 5 bases and J by 4 bases, and 14 bases separated the two germline ends. From germline, CDR1 is LNHDA and CDR2 SQIVND (reference sequence). This CDR3 has 15 residues. The sequencing sample was made of blood, either unsorted or a sorted T cell fraction (not recorded which). V and J are TRBV19 and TRBJ1-4, with D maybe TRBD1 (6 bases). This TCR derives from a human donor who was either an allogeneic HSCT recipient or a stem cell or donor lymphocyte infusion donor (not recorded which). It is not recorded whose cells these are; they may come from a transplant donor. DNA of the CDR3: TGTGCCAGTAGTTCAGCCGGGACATTTAATGAAAAACTGTTTTTT. This gives the protein CASSSAGTFNEKLFF.